The 11 T cell receptor beta chains presented below share a single source sample, sequenced in a study of T cell repertoires in cytomegalovirus infection. TCRdb redid the calling of the reads with MiXCR, one entry per CDR3 protein. The table includes around 78,000 distinct CDR3 sequences, approximately 39% detected once. These receptors have no identified antigens. Sequences were derived from CD8+ T cells from cultured PBMCs, sampled from culture after CMV antigen stimulation. These receptors originate from a human donor in good health (CMV status not recorded). Some clones in this sample may be carry-over from other donors' samples.

This clonotype was seen a handful of times. This sequence joins TRBV7-6 and TRBJ2-7; TRBD1 agrees at 7 bases. CDR3 length: 16 residues. Germline V gene data show CDR1 as SGHVS and CDR2 as FNYEAQ. V trimming: 4 bases; J trimming: 5 bases; junction bases outside the gene matches: 14. CDR3 amino acids: CASSSSILTGRNEQYF. Written as DNA, the CDR3 is TGTGCCAGCAGCTCCTCCATACTGACAGGGAGAAACGAGCAGTACTTC.

This clonotype was picked up a small number of times. The chain links TRBV13 to TRBJ1-2; D uncertain. Germline CDR1 reads PRHDT; CDR2 reads FYEKMQ (reference sequence). The CDR3 spans 16 residues. The V and J ends lost 4 bases and 4 bases respectively, with 19 bases between them. This chain's CDR3 is CASSSPSTARPYGYTF. The CDR3 DNA reads as TGTGCCAGCAGCTCTCCATCTACGGCCAGGCCCTATGGCTACACCTTC.

This chain uses TRBV7-6 with TRBJ2-5, with 13 bases that match TRBD2. Germline CDR1 reads SGHVS; CDR2 reads FNYEAQ. V was pared by 5 bases and J by 2 bases, with 11 bases of the junction left unmatched. The CDR3 runs 18 residues. The CDR3 DNA sequence: TGTGCCAGCAGCCCGGGACTAGCGGGGACTACTCTTCAAGAGACCCAGTACTTC. This gives the protein CASSPGLAGTTLQETQYF. The complete variable domain, with remaining parts taken from reference TRBV7-6 and TRBJ2-5, reads GAGVSQSPRYKVTKRGQDVALRCDPISGHVSLYWYRQALGQGPEFLTYFNYEAQQDKSGLPNDRFSAERPEGSISTLTIQRTEQRDSAMYRCASSPGLAGTTLQETQYFGPGTRLLVL.

This clonotype appeared a single time. Compared with germline, one end of the junction differs, possibly owing to a read error. The genes are TRBV4-1 and TRBJ1-1; tentatively, D is TRBD1 (5 bases). The CDR3 is 15 amino acids. Germline assignment: CDR1 MGHRA and CDR2 YSYEKL. Written as DNA, the CDR3 is TGTGCCAGCAGCCAAGGCAGGGAGCAAGACACTGAAGCTTTCTTT. Protein product: CASSQGREQDTEAFF.

The chain has TRBV4-1 and TRBJ2-1; D perhaps matches TRBD1 (7 bases). Germline V gene lookup returns CDR1 MGHRA and CDR2 YSYEKL. This CDR3 has 15 amino acids. V lost 1 base to trimming and J lost 6 bases, with 13 bases between them. The CDR3 nucleotides read TGCGCCAGCAGCCAAGGGCAGGGGGGACTCAATGAGCAGTTCTTC. Amino acid sequence: CASSQGQGGLNEQFF.

This clonotype turned up a few times. The CDR3 region is CASSYSQGGATGQYF. DNA for the CDR3: TGTGCCAGCAGTTACTCCCAAGGGGGGGCCACGGGGCAGTATTTT. The J gene is TRBJ2-3, the V gene TRBV6-5, with TRBD2 as a possible D gene (7 bases). V was shortened by 0 bases and J by 11 bases, with 18 bases between the two germline ends. CDR3 length: 15 amino acids. Germline V gives CDR1 MNHEY, CDR2 SVGAGI.

This clonotype occurred a few times. This chain links TRBV7-8 with TRBJ1-1, with 7 bases identical to TRBD1. There are 14 residues in the CDR3. V trimming: 5 bases; J trimming: 6 bases; junction bases outside the gene matches: 9. CDR1 is SGHVS, CDR2 FQNEAQ, per germline. CDR3 DNA: TGTGCCAGCAGCCCTAACAGGGGTCGGGCTGAAGCTTTCTTT. It encodes CASSPNRGRAEAFF.

This clonotype was observed once. The chain links TRBV12-3 or TRBV12-4 to TRBJ1-6; no firm D call. The length of the CDR3 is 13 residues. Trimming stripped 6 bases from V and 9 bases from J, with 12 bases between. Here the CDR3 DNA reads TGTGCCAGCAGGGACGGACGAGGTTCACCCCTCCACTTT. It encodes CASRDGRGSPLHF.

The genes are TRBV7-4 and TRBJ2-2; the match to TRBD2 covers 8 bases. CDR3 length: 18 residues. J lost 0 bases, V lost 4 bases, and 10 bases had no gene match. The V gene's germline CDR1 is SGHVT and CDR2 SQSDAQ. The CDR3 DNA reads TGTGCCAGCAGCTCCAGGACTAGCCGGTCCGCGAACACCGGGGAGCTGTTTTTT. Amino acid sequence: CASSSRTSRSANTGELFF.

This clonotype was observed a few times. A read error may account for a junction end that differs from germline. CDR3 residues: CAISDGPGALF. The CDR3 DNA sequence: TGTGCCATCAGTGACGGGCCAGGTGCGCTTTTC. The chain employs TRBV10-3 and TRBJ2-7, with D unclear. The CDR3 length is 11 residues. CDR1 and CDR2 from the germline V gene are ENHRY and SYGVKD.

The rearrangement uses TRBV7-9 and TRBJ1-3; a weak D match, TRBD1 (5 bases). This CDR3 has 15 residues. Germline values: CDR1 SEHNR, CDR2 FQNEAQ (reference sequence). Trimming left V 5 bases short and J 0 bases short, with 11 bases between. CDR3 in amino acids: CASSLQGSSGNTIYF. In nucleotides, the CDR3 is TGTGCCAGCAGCCTTCAGGGATCCTCTGGAAACACCATATATTTT.